This T cell receptor beta chain emerged from a study of OX40 agonist ivuxolimab in advanced cancers. Across the whole study: Patients enrolled in dose escalation were diagnosed with hepatocellular carcinoma, melanoma, renal cell or head and neck cancer. Age averaged around 54 years (range about 20 to 79), and around 87% were male.

Whole-study results and caveats: Average numbers of expanded clones were greater in CD8+ T cells than in CD4+.

Notes on this clone: What it binds is not known.

Clones were sequenced by immunoSEQ multiplex PCR, and TCRdb holds only the in-frame ones, with some missing. The sample has about 19,000 clones; 85% to 90% are singletons. If patients had autoimmune disease history or systemic immunosuppression, they were excluded. The V gene's germline CDR1 is SQVTM and CDR2 ANQGSEA. J gave up 5 bases and V 6 bases, and 15 bases lay outside the gene matches. There are 17 residues in the CDR3. The TCR was taken from an adult with an advanced solid tumor such as melanoma, head and neck, liver or kidney cancer. The chain carries TRBV29-1 and TRBJ2-7; 14 bases align to TRBD2. The source was CD4+ or CD8+ T cells sorted from blood, collected in a trial of the OX40 agonist ivuxolimab. The CDR3 reads CSVLGTSGSDGFHEQYF. The CDR3 region has the DNA TGCAGCGTGCTTGGGACTAGCGGGAGTGATGGGTTTCACGAGCAGTACTTC.